This T cell receptor (beta chain) was recovered during a study of graft-versus-host responses after intestinal transplantation. Overall study: Transplants given to recipients were multivisceral, liver-intestinal, or isolated intestinal.

Study results and limitations: GvH clones occurred in recipient marrow; some first appeared in ileum or blood. Peak levels of circulating GvH clones tracked with early post-transplant HvG declines. Allografts of patients with graft-donor T cell macrochimerism showed high graft-versus-host to host-versus-graft clone ratios.

Note on this clone: Its antigen is unknown.

Sequenced by immunoSEQ multiplex PCR; TCRdb stores in-frame clones only, minus some. The sample has some 23,000 clones; more than 75% are singletons. Trimming left V 1 base short and J 6 bases short, with 10 bases between. The germline CDR1 and CDR2 sequences are SGHVT and SQSDAQ. This CDR3 region has 15 residues. The rearrangement uses TRBV7-4 and TRBJ1-6; no firm D call. This receptor was identified in a human donor who was the organ donor for an intestinal transplant. Sequenced material: unstimulated CD8+ T cells sorted from spleen or lymph node cells, taken before transplant. The CDR3 loop reads CASSLVGSVNSPLHF. In DNA form, the CDR3 reads TGTGCCAGCAGCTTAGTTGGGAGCGTTAATTCACCCCTCCACTTT.